These 7 T cell receptor beta chains originate from one sample sequenced in a study of beta chain features in type 1 diabetes. Broader study findings: TCRB CDR3s were moderately but significantly shorter in Type 1 diabetes patients in all four CD4+ subsets.

Expressed TCRB transcripts got sequenced, as all isolated RNA was reverse transcribed. Repertoires were generated with immunoSEQ multiplex PCR, while TCRdb's copy carries only in-frame clones and drops some. The sample records hundreds of thousands of clones, about 14% being singletons. No antigen has been assigned to these receptors. The sequenced material came from naive CD4+ T cells from blood. The source is a man aged 18 to 35 with type 1 diabetes.

This sequence joins TRBV28 and TRBJ2-2; D possibly uses TRBD1 or TRBD2 (5 bases each). The germline V gene encodes CDR1 MDHEN and CDR2 SYDVKM. This CDR3 comprises 15 residues. V shed 5 bases and J shed 4 bases, with 14 bases lying between them. CDR3 in amino acids: CASSVLGTTTGELFF. DNA for the CDR3: TGTGCCAGCAGTGTCCTCGGGACCACCACCGGGGAGCTGTTTTTT. The whole variable domain, remainder taken from reference TRBV28 and TRBJ2-2, is DVKVTQSSRYLVKRTGEKVFLECVQDMDHENMFWYRQDPGLGLRLIYFSYDVKMKEKGDIPEGYSVSREKKERFSLILESASTNQTSMYLCASSVLGTTTGELFFGEGSRLTVL.

This clone has just a few counts. Relative to the germline gene, one junction end is altered; a read error may explain this. The chain has TRBV7-9 and TRBJ1-3, with D hard to call. This CDR3 region has 14 residues. Per the germline V gene, CDR1 is SEHNR and CDR2 is FQNEAQ (reference sequence). The CDR3 coding sequence is TGTGCCAGCAGTTTAGGGAGCTCTGGAAACACCATATATTTT. Residues: CASSLGSSGNTIYF.

This clone was recorded a few times. This rearrangement joins TRBV25-1 to TRBJ1-2; D is uncertain. V lost 2 bases, J lost 6 bases, and 4 bases lay in between. The germline gives CDR1 MGHDK, CDR2 SYGVNS. The CDR3 is 11 residues long. The DNA for the CDR3 is TGTGCCAGCAGTGAAATAAATGGCTACACCTTC. Residues: CASSEINGYTF.

The chain uses TRBV18 and TRBJ2-7; D is ambiguous. CDR1 is KGHSH and CDR2 is LQKENI in the germline V gene. The CDR3 is 13 residues long. Trimming pared 1 base from V and 2 bases from J, leaving 6 bases between. The CDR3 DNA reads TGTGCCAGCTCACCACTGGGTCCCTACGAGCAGTACTTC. It yields the protein CASSPLGPYEQYF.

A few counts support this clone. V usage is TRBV27 and J usage is TRBJ2-2; D is ambiguous. CDR3 length: 14 amino acids. The V gene lost 0 bases and the J gene lost 1 base, with 3 bases spanning the gap. Germline V lookup: CDR1 MNHEY, CDR2 SMNVEV (reference sequence). The CDR3 DNA reads TGTGCCAGCAGTTTATCGTGGAACACCGGGGAGCTGTTTTTT. Its protein product is CASSLSWNTGELFF.

V and J are TRBV7-2 and TRBJ2-7; TRBD2 agrees at 7 bases. The ends lost 5 bases at V and 7 bases at J; junction bases unmatched: 8. This CDR3 spans 13 amino acids. From germline, CDR1 is SGHTA and CDR2 FQGNSA. CDR3 amino acids: CASSQGLGVEQYF. CDR3 bases: TGTGCCAGCAGCCAAGGACTAGGGGTAGAGCAGTACTTC.

This clone was found a few times. J is TRBJ1-5 and V is TRBV30; D call uncertain. V was shortened by 2 bases and J by 3 bases, with 11 bases between the two germline ends. The length of the CDR3 is 14 residues. From germline, CDR1 is GTSNPN and CDR2 SVGIG (reference sequence). In nucleotides, the CDR3 is TGTGCCTGGAGTTTCAGGCAGTACAATCAGCCCCAGCATTTT. Protein sequence: CAWSFRQYNQPQHF.